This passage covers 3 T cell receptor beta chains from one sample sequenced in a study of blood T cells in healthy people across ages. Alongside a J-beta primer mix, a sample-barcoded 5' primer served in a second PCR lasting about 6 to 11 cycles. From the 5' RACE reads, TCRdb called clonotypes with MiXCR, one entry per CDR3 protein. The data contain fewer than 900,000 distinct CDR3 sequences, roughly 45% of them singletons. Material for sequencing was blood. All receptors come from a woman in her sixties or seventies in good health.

DNA for the CDR3: TGTGCCAGCAAATTGGCGGGACAGGCGGAGTACTTC. As protein: CASKLAGQAEYF. The V and J genes are TRBV6-1 and TRBJ2-5; 8 bases align to TRBD1. V was clipped by 7 bases and J by 12 bases; unmatched bases: 10. The CDR3 sequence is 12 residues long. Germline loops: CDR1 MNHNS, CDR2 SASEGT.

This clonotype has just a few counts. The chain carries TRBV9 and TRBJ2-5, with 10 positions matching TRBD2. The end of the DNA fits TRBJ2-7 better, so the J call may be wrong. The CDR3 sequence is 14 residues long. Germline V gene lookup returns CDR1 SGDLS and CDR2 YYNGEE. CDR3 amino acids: CASSVELAGYEQYF. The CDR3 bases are TGTGCCAGCAGCGTAGAACTAGCGGGGTACGAGCAGTACTTC.

The CDR3 loop is CSARGPGVNEQFF. DNA for the CDR3: TGCAGTGCTAGGGGGCCCGGGGTCAATGAGCAGTTCTTC. The V call is TRBV20-1, the J call TRBJ2-1; either TRBD1 or TRBD2 may fit D (5 bases each). CDR1 is DFQATT, CDR2 SNEGSKA, per germline (reference sequence). V lost 3 bases, J lost 6 bases, and 12 bases lay in between. The CDR3 extends over 13 amino acids.